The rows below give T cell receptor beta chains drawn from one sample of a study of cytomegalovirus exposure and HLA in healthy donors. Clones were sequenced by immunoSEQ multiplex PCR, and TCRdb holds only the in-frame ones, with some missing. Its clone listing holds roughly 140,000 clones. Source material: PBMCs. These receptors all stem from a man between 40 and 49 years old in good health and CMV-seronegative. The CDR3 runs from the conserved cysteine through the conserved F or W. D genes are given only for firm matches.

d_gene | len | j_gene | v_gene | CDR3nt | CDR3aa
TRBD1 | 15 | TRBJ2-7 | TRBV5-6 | TGTGCCAGCAGCTTGATGGGACAGGGGATCGACGAGCAGTACTTC | CASSLMGQGIDEQYF
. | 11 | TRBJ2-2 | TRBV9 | TGTGCCAGCAGCGTAGATAGGGAGCTGTTTTTT | CASSVDRELFF
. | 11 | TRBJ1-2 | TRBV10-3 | TGTGCCATCAGTGGGCACTACGGCTACACCTTC | CAISGHYGYTF
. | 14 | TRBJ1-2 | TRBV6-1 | TGTGCCAGCAGCCCCCTTTCAGGGAACTATGGCTACACCTTC | CASSPLSGNYGYTF
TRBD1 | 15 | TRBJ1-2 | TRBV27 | TGTGCCAGCACACCAGGGGGACAGCGAAACTATGGCTACACCTTC | CASTPGGQRNYGYTF
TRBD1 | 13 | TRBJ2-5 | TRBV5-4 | TGTGCCAGCAGCCTGGACAGGCAAGAGACCCAGTACTTC | CASSLDRQETQYF
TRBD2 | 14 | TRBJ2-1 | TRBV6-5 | TGTGCCAGCAGTTTGCCGGGACTAGCTAATGAGCAGTTCTTC | CASSLPGLANEQFF
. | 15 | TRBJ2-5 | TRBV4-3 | TGCGCCAGCAGCCAAAAGGGGCGAGGTATGGAGACCCAGTACTTC | CASSQKGRGMETQYF
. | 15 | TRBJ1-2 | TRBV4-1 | TGCGCCAGCAGCCAAGGGGACAACCAGGGCTATGGCTACACCTTC | CASSQGDNQGYGYTF
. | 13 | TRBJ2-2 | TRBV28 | TGTGCCATTGGGCACCCGAACACCGGGGAGCTGTTTTTT | CAIGHPNTGELFF
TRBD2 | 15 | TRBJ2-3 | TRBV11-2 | TGTGCCAGCAGCCCCCGACTAGCGGGCACAGATACGCAGTATTTT | CASSPRLAGTDTQYF
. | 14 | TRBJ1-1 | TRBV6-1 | TGTGCCAGCAGTGAAATCTGGGAGGGCACTGAAGCTTTCTTT | CASSEIWEGTEAFF
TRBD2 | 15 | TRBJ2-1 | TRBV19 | TGTGCCAGTAGTGGGACCGGGACTAGCGTCAATGAGCAGTTCTTC | CASSGTGTSVNEQFF
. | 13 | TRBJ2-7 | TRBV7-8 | TGTGCCAGCAGCTTTGGACGGGACTACGAGCAGTACTTC | CASSFGRDYEQYF
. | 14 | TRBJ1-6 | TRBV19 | TGTGCCAGTAGCTCGACAGGCTCCGGTTCACCCCTCCACTTT | CASSSTGSGSPLHF
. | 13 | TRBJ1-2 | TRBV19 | TGTGCCAGTAGCCCCGGGAGGGGGTATGGCTACACCTTC | CASSPGRGYGYTF
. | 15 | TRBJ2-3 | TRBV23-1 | TGCGCCAGCAGTCTTGGAGCGGAGGGCACAGATACGCAGTATTTT | CASSLGAEGTDTQYF
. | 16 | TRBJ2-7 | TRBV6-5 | TGTGCCAGCAGTTACGCCCCTGGGGGGTACAACTACGAGCAGTACTTC | CASSYAPGGYNYEQYF
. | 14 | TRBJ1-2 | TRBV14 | TGTGCCAGCAGCCCGCAGACAGCGAACTATGGCTACACCTTC | CASSPQTANYGYTF
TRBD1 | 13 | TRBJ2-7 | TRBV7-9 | TGTGCCAGCAAACAGGGGAGCTCCTACGAGCAGTACTTC | CASKQGSSYEQYF
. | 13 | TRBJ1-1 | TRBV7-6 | TGTGCCAGCAGCCCGGGGGGGAACACTGAAGCTTTCTTT | CASSPGGNTEAFF
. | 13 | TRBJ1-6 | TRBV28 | TGTGCCAGCAGTCCTGACTGGAATTCACCCCTCCACTTT | CASSPDWNSPLHF
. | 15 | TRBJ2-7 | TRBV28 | TGTGCCAGCAGATCCCGGCAGGGAGGCACCTACGAGCAGTACTTC | CASRSRQGGTYEQYF
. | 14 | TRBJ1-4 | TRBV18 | TGTGCCAGCTCACCAGGGGGCGCAGGCGAAAAACTGTTTTTT | CASSPGGAGEKLFF
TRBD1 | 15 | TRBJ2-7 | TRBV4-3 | TGCGCCAGCAGCCAAGCCGGGACAGGGGGTCACGAGCAGTACTTC | CASSQAGTGGHEQYF
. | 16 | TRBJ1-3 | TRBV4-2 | TGTGCCAGCAGCCAAGATCTCCTAGGATCTGGAAACACCATATATTTT | CASSQDLLGSGNTIYF
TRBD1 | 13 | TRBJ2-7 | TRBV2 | TGTGCCAGCAGTATAGACAGGGCCTACGAGCAGTACTTC | CASSIDRAYEQYF
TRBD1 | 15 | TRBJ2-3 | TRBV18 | TGTGCCAGCTCAAAGGACAGGGGGGACACAGATACGCAGTATTTT | CASSKDRGDTDTQYF
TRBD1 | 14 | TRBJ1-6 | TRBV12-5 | TGTGCTAGTGGCCAGGGGGTTTTTCTTTCACCCCTCCACTTT | CASGQGVFLSPLHF
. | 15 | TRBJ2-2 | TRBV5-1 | TGCGCCAGCAGCTACGGACAGCTTAACACCGGGGAGCTGTTTTTT | CASSYGQLNTGELFF
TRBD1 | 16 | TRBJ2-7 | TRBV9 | TGTGCCAGCAGCCCGGGTCTAGACAGGGGGCTGTACGAGCAGTACTTC | CASSPGLDRGLYEQYF
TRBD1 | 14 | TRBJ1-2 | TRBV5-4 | TGTGCCAGCAGCGGGGGGGGACAGGGTTATGGCTACACCTTC | CASSGGGQGYGYTF
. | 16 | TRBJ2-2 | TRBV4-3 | TGCGCCAGCAGCCAAGAGGGCTACGCGAACACCGGGGAGCTGTTTTTT | CASSQEGYANTGELFF
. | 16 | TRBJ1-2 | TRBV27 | TGTGCCAGCAGTCCCCCCCCGGGACATCCTAACTATGGCTACACCTTC | CASSPPPGHPNYGYTF
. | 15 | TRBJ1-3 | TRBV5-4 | TGTGCCAGCAGCTTGGTTGGCAACTCTGGAAACACCATATATTTT | CASSLVGNSGNTIYF
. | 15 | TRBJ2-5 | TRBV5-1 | TGCGCCAGCAGCTTCTTTGGGCATGGGCAAGAGACCCAGTACTTC | CASSFFGHGQETQYF
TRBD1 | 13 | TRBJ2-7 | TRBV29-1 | TGCAGCGTTGATGAGACAGGGGCCTACGAGCAGTACTTC | CSVDETGAYEQYF
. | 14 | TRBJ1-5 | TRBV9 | TGTGCCAGCAGCGCAACTACAGGGTTTCAGCCCCAGCATTTT | CASSATTGFQPQHF
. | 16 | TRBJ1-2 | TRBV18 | TGTGCCAGCTCCGCCTACCAGGGCCTGGGGGGCTATGGCTACACCTTC | CASSAYQGLGGYGYTF
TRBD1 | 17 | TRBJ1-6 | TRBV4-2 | TGTGCCAGCAGCCAAGAATGGGCGCGGACAGGGGATTCACCCCTCCACTTT | CASSQEWARTGDSPLHF
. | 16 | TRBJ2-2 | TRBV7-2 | TGTGCCAGCAGCTTCTCTTTGGGGGGTTCCACCGGGGAGCTGTTTTTT | CASSFSLGGSTGELFF